Below are 22 T cell receptor beta chains sequenced from a single sample in a study of blood T cell repertoires in COVID-19. The protocol was immunoSEQ multiplex PCR, while the TCRdb copy is restricted to in-frame clones and leaves out a portion. The data contain about 220,000 clones, around 83% of them singletons. The specimen was peripheral blood. The source is a man aged 45 to 65 with active or convalescent COVID-19.

This chain uses TRBV28 with TRBJ1-1; 9 nucleotides agree with TRBD1. The CDR3 consists of 13 residues. The germline V gene encodes CDR1 MDHEN and CDR2 SYDVKM. Germline trimming cut 11 bases from V and 5 bases from J; bases unmatched to any gene: 9. This CDR3 reads CAARGGQGTEAFF. The DNA for the CDR3 is TGTGCCGCCAGAGGGGGACAGGGTACTGAAGCTTTCTTT.

As for this clone: The sample carries other DNA sequences with the same CDR3. The V call is TRBV9, the J call TRBJ2-5, with 8 bases lining up with TRBD2. Germline V CDR1 and CDR2: SGDLS, YYNGEE. CDR3 length: 15 amino acids. J lost 5 bases, V lost 0 bases, and 6 bases had no gene match. Here the CDR3 DNA reads TGTGCCAGCAGCGTAGCGGGAGGGTCGCAGGAGACCCAGTACTTC. This codes for CASSVAGGSQETQYF.

This clone was seen once. The rearrangement joins TRBV27 to TRBJ2-7, with 10 bases aligning to TRBD2. The CDR3 spans 15 residues. The germline gives CDR1 MNHEY, CDR2 SMNVEV (reference sequence). With 6 bases clipped from V and 1 base from J, the junction kept 6 bases outside the gene matches. CDR3 loop: CASRRLAGPSYEQYV. The CDR3 bases are TGTGCCAGCAGACGACTAGCGGGTCCTTCCTACGAGCAGTACGTC.

The CDR3 DNA follows: TGTGCCAGCAGCGCCAGCGGGGGGGAGACCCAGTACTTC. This codes for CASSASGGETQYF. The gene calls are TRBV7-2 and TRBJ2-5, with 9 bases fitting TRBD2. Germline V gene lookup returns CDR1 SGHTA and CDR2 FQGNSA. This CDR3 spans 13 amino acids. Unmatched junction bases numbered 3, after V lost 5 bases and J lost 5 bases.

The chain has TRBV6-5 and TRBJ2-1; 8 bases map to TRBD1. V lost 0 bases and J lost 5; bases outside the gene matches: 3. The CDR3 has 15 residues. The germline V gene encodes CDR1 MNHEY and CDR2 SVGAGI. Here the CDR3 reads CASSYSGTGNNEQFF. CDR3 DNA sequence: TGTGCCAGCAGTTACTCCGGGACAGGAAACAATGAGCAGTTCTTC.

The chain employs TRBV7-2 and TRBJ1-2, with a possible D match to TRBD1 (6 bases). CDR3 size: 12 residues. Trimming removed 5 bases at V and 8 bases at J, with 12 bases between. Germline CDR1 SGHTA, CDR2 FQGNSA. The CDR3 sequence is CASSLTGYGYTF. CDR3 bases: TGTGCCAGCAGCCTCACAGGGTACGGCTACACCTTC.

The chain combines TRBV2 with TRBJ2-1; 11 bases align to TRBD2. The CDR3 sequence is 14 residues long. Germline loops: CDR1 SNHLY, CDR2 FYNNEI. J lost 5 bases, V lost 11 bases, and 8 bases had no gene match. CDR3 protein: CACGGLAADNEQFF. CDR3 nucleotide sequence: TGTGCCTGCGGGGGACTAGCGGCCGACAATGAGCAGTTCTTC.

In this sample, this clone turned up once. V usage is TRBV10-2 and J usage is TRBJ2-7, with 9 bases aligning to TRBD1. With 6 bases clipped from V and 5 bases from J, the junction kept 2 bases outside the gene matches. From germline, CDR1 is WSHSY and CDR2 SAAADI. The CDR3 loop spans 12 amino acids. CDR3 DNA sequence: TGCGCCAGCAGCGGGACAGGGAACGAGCAGTACGTC. Translated, it gives CASSGTGNEQYV.

The chain has TRBV4-1 and TRBJ1-3; no firm D call. Per the germline V gene, CDR1 is MGHRA and CDR2 is YSYEKL. The germline V and J ends were trimmed by 4 bases and 0 bases, with 10 bases remaining between them. The CDR3 length is 15 residues. The CDR3 DNA follows: TGCGCCAGCAGCCCCTTCGGGATCTCTGGAAACACCATATATTTT. Its translation: CASSPFGISGNTIYF.

The J gene is TRBJ2-2, the V gene TRBV2; D unresolved. This CDR3 region has 13 residues. Germline-derived CDR1 and CDR2 are SNHLY and FYNNEI. The V end lost 5 bases, the J end lost 4 bases, and 8 bases lay between the germline ends. CDR3: CASSSYFTGELFF. CDR3 in DNA: TGTGCCAGCAGTTCTTATTTCACCGGGGAGCTGTTTTTT.

The chain uses TRBV7-9 and TRBJ2-2, with a tentative D call TRBD1 (5 bases). Germline V CDR1 and CDR2: SEHNR, FQNEAQ (reference sequence). This CDR3 has 14 amino acids. Between the trimmed V and J ends, which lost 3 bases and 6 bases, there was a span of 11 bases. The CDR3 DNA sequence: TGTGCCAGCAGCTTGCGGCAGGGTGCCGGGGAGCTGTTTTTT. Translated: CASSLRQGAGELFF.

The rearrangement joins TRBV2 to TRBJ2-7; 7 nucleotides match TRBD1. V shed 4 bases and J 2 bases; nucleotides not matched to a gene: 5. Germline CDR1 is SNHLY and CDR2 is FYNNEI. The CDR3 consists of 14 residues. DNA of the CDR3: TGTGCCAGCAGTGTAATCCAGGGGGCCTACGAGCAGTACGTC. Protein: CASSVIQGAYEQYV.

The chain recombines TRBV4-1 with TRBJ2-7; D remains unclear. The germline gives CDR1 MGHRA, CDR2 YSYEKL. This CDR3 is built from 14 residues. V was pared by 4 bases and J by 0 bases, with 10 bases between. The DNA of the CDR3 is TGCGCCAGCAGCCCGAGCGTAGACTCCTACGAGCAGTACGTC. Amino acid sequence: CASSPSVDSYEQYV.

The rearrangement joins TRBV10-3 to TRBJ2-1; 12 nucleotides match TRBD1. The J segment lost 6 bases and the V segment lost 6 bases, leaving 0 bases of the junction unmatched. Germline V gene data show CDR1 as ENHRY and CDR2 as SYGVKD. The CDR3 has 13 residues. CDR3 sequence (DNA): TGTGCCATCAGGGGACAGGGGGCCAATGAGCAGTTCTTC. Its translation is CAIRGQGANEQFF.

This rearrangement joins TRBV7-2 to TRBJ1-1; 7 positions agree with TRBD1. The length of the CDR3 is 14 residues. V trimming: 4 bases; J trimming: 4 bases; junction bases outside the gene matches: 6. Germline values: CDR1 SGHTA, CDR2 FQGNSA. CDR3 in amino acids: CASSWRQGTTEAFF. The CDR3 bases are TGTGCCAGCAGCTGGCGACAGGGTACCACTGAAGCTTTCTTT.

This chain connects TRBV6-5 to TRBJ1-5, with D hard to call. Germline V gene data show CDR1 as MNHEY and CDR2 as SVGAGI. The CDR3 length is 12 residues. Deletions cut 7 bases from V and 6 bases from J, with 10 bases between. CDR3 loop: CASTGWGQPQHF. CDR3 nucleotides: TGTGCCAGCACGGGGTGGGGTCAGCCCCAGCATTTT.

This chain uses TRBV19 with TRBJ1-5; a possible D gene is TRBD1 (5 bases). The CDR3 is 16 amino acids. The V end lost 7 bases, the J end lost 0 bases, and 16 bases lay between the germline ends. Germline lookup yields CDR1 LNHDA and CDR2 SQIVND (reference sequence). The CDR3 loop reads CASMGEEVYSNQPQHF. The CDR3 bases are TGTGCCAGTATGGGGGAGGAAGTATATAGCAATCAGCCCCAGCATTTT.

The chain couples TRBV5-1 to TRBJ2-2, with a weak D call TRBD1 (5 bases). V lost 4 bases, J lost 0 bases, and 13 bases lay in between. The CDR3 consists of 16 residues. CDR1 is SGHRS, CDR2 YFSETQ, per germline. Written as DNA, the CDR3 is TGCGCCAGCAGCGCTTGGGGCAGGACGAACACCGGGGAGCTGTTTTTT. This encodes CASSAWGRTNTGELFF.

CDR3 DNA sequence: TGCAGCGTTGGCCCGCCCGGAGTGCTCACCGGGGAGCTGTTTTTT. It is translated as CSVGPPGVLTGELFF. The V gene is TRBV29-1, the J gene TRBJ2-2; no reliable D call. This CDR3 has 15 amino acids. Trimming pared 4 bases from V and 4 bases from J, leaving 16 bases between. Germline V gene sequence: CDR1 SQVTM, CDR2 ANQGSEA.

CDR3 loop: CATSRTVFQPQHF. In DNA, the CDR3 is TGTGCCACCAGCAGGACAGTATTTCAGCCCCAGCATTTT. The genes are TRBV15 and TRBJ1-5, with D possibly matching TRBD1 (5 bases). V was pared by 3 bases and J by 6 bases, with 9 bases between. The germline CDR1 and CDR2 sequences are LNHNV and YYDKDF (reference sequence). The CDR3 has 13 amino acids. The variable domain in full, with the rest retrieved from reference TRBV15 and TRBJ1-5, is DAMVIQNPRYQVTQFGKPVTLSCSQTLNHNVMYWYQQKSSQAPKLLFHYYDKDFNNEADTPDNFQSRRPNTSFCFLDIRSPGLGDTAMYLCATSRTVFQPQHFGDGTRLSIL.

The chain is built from TRBV6-6 and TRBJ1-1; TRBD1 aligns across 10 bases. Looked up from germline, CDR1 is MNHNY and CDR2 is SVGAGI (reference sequence). V lost 5 bases and J lost 0; bases outside the gene matches: 6. This CDR3 region has 16 residues. The CDR3 DNA follows: TGTGCCAGCAGTCCAAGGACAGGGGGTGTGAACACTGAAGCTTTCTTT. Amino acids: CASSPRTGGVNTEAFF.

The genes are TRBV11-2 and TRBJ2-5, with a possible D match to TRBD2 (7 bases). The CDR3 extends over 14 amino acids. Between the trimmed V and J ends, which lost 6 bases and 1 base, there was a span of 12 bases. Germline V gene data show CDR1 as SGHAT and CDR2 as FQNNGV. The chain's CDR3 is CASRRGGFQETQYF. The DNA for the CDR3 is TGTGCCAGCAGAAGGGGGGGGTTCCAAGAGACCCAGTACTTC.